The 7 T cell receptor beta chains listed next were all sequenced from one sample in a study of T-cell reconstitution after alpha-beta-depleted transplantation in children. TCRbeta library preparation incorporated unique molecular identifiers. TCRdb recomputed calls from the PCR reads with MiXCR, one row per CDR3 protein. Here the sample spans fewer than 700,000 distinct CDR3 sequences, about an eighth being singletons. Specimen: PBMCs, mostly from graft donor cells, collected 360 days after TCRalphabeta/CD19-depleted stem cell transplant. These receptors originate from a male patient aged 5 to 17 who had a stem cell transplant for acute myeloid leukemia, so the T cells may come from the graft donor.

The genes are TRBV27 and TRBJ2-5; D may correspond to TRBD1 or TRBD2 (6 bases each). Between the trimmed V and J ends, which lost 0 bases and 4 bases, there was a span of 12 bases. The CDR3 is 15 amino acids. Per the germline V gene, CDR1 is MNHEY and CDR2 is SMNVEV (reference sequence). In DNA form, the CDR3 reads TGTGCCAGCAGTTTATCGGTGGGGGGCCTAGAGACCCAGTACTTC. It yields the protein CASSLSVGGLETQYF.

The chain recombines TRBV4-3 with TRBJ2-1; 9 bases are shared with TRBD2. Germline V gives CDR1 LGHNA, CDR2 YSLEER. Trimming cost V 4 bases and J 3 bases; bases outside gene matches: 10. This CDR3 has 17 residues. CDR3 DNA: TGCGCCAGCAGCCCCCGGGCTAGCGGGGCCTTCTACAATGAGCAGTTCTTC. Translated, it gives CASSPRASGAFYNEQFF.

The chain joins TRBV7-2 to TRBJ2-5, with 10 bases identical to TRBD2. After removal of 3 bases from V and 6 bases from J, the junction contained 7 bases not matched to a gene. The V gene's germline CDR1 is SGHTA and CDR2 FQGNSA. This CDR3 region has 15 residues. CDR3 coding DNA: TGTGCCAGCAGCTTCCCGGGACTAGCGAGGCAGACCCAGTACTTC. It is translated as CASSFPGLARQTQYF.

This clonotype was seen many times. The chain carries TRBV7-2 and TRBJ2-7, with D possibly being TRBD2 (7 bases). Germline V gene lookup returns CDR1 SGHTA and CDR2 FQGNSA. The CDR3 contains 15 residues. The V end lost 4 bases, the J end lost 4 bases, and 17 bases lay between the germline ends. The DNA for the CDR3 is TGTGCCAGCAGCTCATCAGGTGGGGGGGCTTACGAGCAGTACTTC. As protein: CASSSSGGGAYEQYF.

The chain couples TRBV19 to TRBJ2-4; TRBD2 matches 8 bases. The CDR3 totals 16 residues. Trimming took 3 bases from V and 12 from J; bases not matched to a gene: 16. Per the germline V gene, CDR1 is LNHDA and CDR2 is SQIVND (reference sequence). CDR3 region: CASSMRPGLVRKGQYF. The CDR3 coding sequence is TGTGCCAGTAGTATGAGACCGGGACTAGTTCGAAAGGGTCAGTACTTC.

In its sample, this clonotype was seen a few times. This sequence joins TRBV20-1 and TRBJ2-5; 8 positions agree with TRBD1. Germline V gene lookup returns CDR1 DFQATT and CDR2 SNEGSKA (reference sequence). The CDR3 has 12 residues. With 5 bases clipped from V and 7 bases from J, the junction kept 6 bases outside the gene matches. The CDR3 nucleotides are TGCAGTGCTCGGACAGGGTTTGGGACCCAGTACTTC. The encoded protein is CSARTGFGTQYF.

This clonotype was counted ten times or more. The chain carries TRBV29-1 and TRBJ2-2; perhaps D is TRBD1 or TRBD2 (6 bases each). CDR3 length: 16 amino acids. The V and J ends lost 4 bases and 6 bases respectively, with 21 bases between them. Per germline, CDR1 SQVTM and CDR2 ANQGSEA. This CDR3 is CSVGGLGGGNAGELFF. CDR3 bases: TGCAGCGTTGGAGGACTTGGAGGGGGAAACGCCGGGGAGCTGTTTTTT.